Sequencing of this TCR beta chain was carried out in a study of shared clonotypes between healthy human individuals. Germline V CDR1 and CDR2: LGHNA, YNFKEQ. The CDR3 is made up of 16 amino acids. The germline V and J ends were trimmed by 2 bases and 0 bases, with 12 bases remaining between them. Assay: immunoSEQ multiplex PCR; the TCRdb copy retains only in-frame clones and omits some. Among about 1 million clones listed, 75% to 85% were seen once. This sequence was found in a man aged 18 to 30 in good health. Some clones in this sample may be carry-over from other donors' samples. This rearrangement joins TRBV4-2 to TRBJ2-3, with D perhaps TRBD2 (5 bases). The sequenced material came from memory CD4+ T cells from PBMCs. The subset here: CD45RA-negative fraction. Here the CDR3 DNA reads TGTGCCAGCAGCCAATCAGGAGGAGATAGCACAGATACGCAGTATTTT. This sequence encodes CASSQSGGDSTDTQYF.